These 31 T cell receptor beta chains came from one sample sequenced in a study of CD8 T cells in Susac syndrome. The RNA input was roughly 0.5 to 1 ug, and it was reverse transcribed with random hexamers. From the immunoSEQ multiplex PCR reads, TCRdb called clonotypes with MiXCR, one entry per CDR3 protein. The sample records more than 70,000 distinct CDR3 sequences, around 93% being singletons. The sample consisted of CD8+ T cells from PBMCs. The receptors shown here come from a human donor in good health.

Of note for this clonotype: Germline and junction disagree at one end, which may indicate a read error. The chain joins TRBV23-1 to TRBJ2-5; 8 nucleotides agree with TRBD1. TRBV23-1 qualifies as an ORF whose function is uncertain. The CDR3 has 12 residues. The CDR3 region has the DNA TGCGCCCGCAGGGGGCTCCAAGAGACCCAGTACTTC. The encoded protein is CARRGLQETQYF.

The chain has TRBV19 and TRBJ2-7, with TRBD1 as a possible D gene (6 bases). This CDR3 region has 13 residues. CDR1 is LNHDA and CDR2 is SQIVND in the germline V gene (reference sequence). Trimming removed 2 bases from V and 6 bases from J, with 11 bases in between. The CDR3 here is CASSIIQGSEQYF. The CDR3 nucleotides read TGTGCCAGTAGTATAATACAGGGAAGCGAGCAGTACTTC.

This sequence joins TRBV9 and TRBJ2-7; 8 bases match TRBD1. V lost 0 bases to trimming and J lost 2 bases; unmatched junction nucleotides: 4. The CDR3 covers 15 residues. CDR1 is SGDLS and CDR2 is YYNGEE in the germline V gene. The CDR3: CASSVAQGGPYEQYF. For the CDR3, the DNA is TGTGCCAGCAGCGTAGCACAGGGGGGACCCTACGAGCAGTACTTC.

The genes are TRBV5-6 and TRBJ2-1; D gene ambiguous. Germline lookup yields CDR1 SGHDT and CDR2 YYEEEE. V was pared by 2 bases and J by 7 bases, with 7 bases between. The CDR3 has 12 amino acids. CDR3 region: CASSFGRNEQFF. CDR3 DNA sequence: TGTGCCAGCAGCTTCGGACGTAATGAGCAGTTCTTC.

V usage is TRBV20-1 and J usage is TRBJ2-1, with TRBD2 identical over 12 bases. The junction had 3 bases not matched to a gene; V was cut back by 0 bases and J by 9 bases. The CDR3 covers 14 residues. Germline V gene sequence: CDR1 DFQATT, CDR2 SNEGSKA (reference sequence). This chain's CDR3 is CSAREGLAGSEQFF. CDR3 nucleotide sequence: TGCAGTGCTAGAGAAGGACTAGCGGGGAGTGAGCAGTTCTTC.

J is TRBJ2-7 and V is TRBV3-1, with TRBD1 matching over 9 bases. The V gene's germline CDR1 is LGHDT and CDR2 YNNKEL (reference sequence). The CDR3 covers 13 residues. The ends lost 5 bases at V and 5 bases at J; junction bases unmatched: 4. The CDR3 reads CASSTDRGDEQYF. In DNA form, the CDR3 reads TGTGCCAGCAGCACGGACAGGGGAGACGAGCAGTACTTC.

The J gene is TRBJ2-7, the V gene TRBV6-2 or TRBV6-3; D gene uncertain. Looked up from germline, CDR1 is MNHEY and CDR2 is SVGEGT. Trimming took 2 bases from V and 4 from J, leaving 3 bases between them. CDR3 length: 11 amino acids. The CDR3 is CASSYQYEQYF. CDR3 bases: TGTGCCAGCAGTTACCAGTACGAGCAGTACTTC.

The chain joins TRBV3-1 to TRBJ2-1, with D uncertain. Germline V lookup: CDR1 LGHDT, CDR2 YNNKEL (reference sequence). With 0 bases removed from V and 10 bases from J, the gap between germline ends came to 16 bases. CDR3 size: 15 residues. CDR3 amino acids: CASSQEIIGVDEQFF. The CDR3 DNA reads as TGTGCCAGCAGCCAAGAAATAATTGGAGTGGACGAGCAGTTCTTC.

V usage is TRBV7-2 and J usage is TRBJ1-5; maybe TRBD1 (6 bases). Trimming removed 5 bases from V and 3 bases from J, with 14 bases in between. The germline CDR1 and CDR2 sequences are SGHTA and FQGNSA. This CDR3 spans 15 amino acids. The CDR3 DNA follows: TGTGCCAGCAGCGTAAGGGGGGAGTCCAATCAGCCCCAGCATTTT. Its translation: CASSVRGESNQPQHF.

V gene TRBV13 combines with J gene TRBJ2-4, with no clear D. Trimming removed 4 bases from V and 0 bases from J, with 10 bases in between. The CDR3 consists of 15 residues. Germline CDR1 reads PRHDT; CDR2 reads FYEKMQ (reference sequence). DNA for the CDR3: TGTGCCAGCAGCTACCGAAAGCTAGCCAAAAACATTCAGTACTTC. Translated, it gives CASSYRKLAKNIQYF.

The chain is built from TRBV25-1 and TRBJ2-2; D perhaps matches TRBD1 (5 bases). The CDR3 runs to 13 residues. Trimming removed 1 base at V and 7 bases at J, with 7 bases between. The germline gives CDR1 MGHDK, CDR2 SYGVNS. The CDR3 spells CASSESGFGELFF. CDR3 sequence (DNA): TGTGCCAGCAGTGAATCAGGGTTCGGGGAGCTGTTTTTT.

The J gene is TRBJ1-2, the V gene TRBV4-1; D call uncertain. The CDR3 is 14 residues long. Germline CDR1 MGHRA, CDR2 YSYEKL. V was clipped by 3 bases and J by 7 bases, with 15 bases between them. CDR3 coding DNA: TGCGCCAGCAGCCAGGCGGCCGCGGCCGCTGGCTACACCTTC. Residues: CASSQAAAAAGYTF.

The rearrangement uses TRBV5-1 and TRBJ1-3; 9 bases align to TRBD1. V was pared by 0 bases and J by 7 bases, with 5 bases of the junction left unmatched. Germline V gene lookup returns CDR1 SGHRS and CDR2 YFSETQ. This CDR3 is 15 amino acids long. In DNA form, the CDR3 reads TGCGCCAGCAGCTTGGGGACAGGGGCTCTTAACACCATATATTTT. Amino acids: CASSLGTGALNTIYF.

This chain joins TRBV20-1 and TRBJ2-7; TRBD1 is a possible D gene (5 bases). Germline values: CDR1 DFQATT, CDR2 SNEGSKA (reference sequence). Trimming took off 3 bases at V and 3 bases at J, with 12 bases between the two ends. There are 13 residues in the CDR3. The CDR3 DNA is TGCAGTGCTAGGGCTGACAGCCTCTACGAGCAGTACTTC. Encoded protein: CSARADSLYEQYF.

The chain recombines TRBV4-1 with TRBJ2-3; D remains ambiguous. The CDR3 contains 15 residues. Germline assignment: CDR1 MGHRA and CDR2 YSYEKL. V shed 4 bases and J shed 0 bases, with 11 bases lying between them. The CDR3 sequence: CASSPTRYSTDTQYF. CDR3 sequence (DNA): TGCGCCAGCAGCCCCACTCGGTATAGCACAGATACGCAGTATTTT.

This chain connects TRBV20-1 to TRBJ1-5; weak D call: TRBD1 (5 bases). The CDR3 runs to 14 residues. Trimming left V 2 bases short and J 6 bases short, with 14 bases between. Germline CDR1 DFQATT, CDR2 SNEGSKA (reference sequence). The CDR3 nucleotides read TGCAGTGCTAGACCGGGACGGTGGGTTCAGCCCCAGCATTTT. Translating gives CSARPGRWVQPQHF.

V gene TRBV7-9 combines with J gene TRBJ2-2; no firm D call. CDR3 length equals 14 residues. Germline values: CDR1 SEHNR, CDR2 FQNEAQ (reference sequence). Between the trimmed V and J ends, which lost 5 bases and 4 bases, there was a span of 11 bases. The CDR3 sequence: CASSDDISTGELFF. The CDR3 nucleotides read TGTGCCAGCAGCGACGACATATCCACCGGGGAGCTGTTTTTT.

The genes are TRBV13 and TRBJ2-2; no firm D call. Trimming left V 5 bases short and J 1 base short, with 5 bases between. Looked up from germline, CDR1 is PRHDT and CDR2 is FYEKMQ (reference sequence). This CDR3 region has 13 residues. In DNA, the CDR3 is TGTGCCAGCAGCCACGGGAACACCGGGGAGCTGTTTTTT. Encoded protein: CASSHGNTGELFF.

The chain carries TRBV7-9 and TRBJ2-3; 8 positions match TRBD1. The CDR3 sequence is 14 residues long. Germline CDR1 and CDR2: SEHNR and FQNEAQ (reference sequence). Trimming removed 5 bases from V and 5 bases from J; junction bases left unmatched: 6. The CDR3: CASSPQGALDTQYF. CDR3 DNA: TGTGCCAGCAGCCCTCAGGGGGCGCTAGATACGCAGTATTTT.

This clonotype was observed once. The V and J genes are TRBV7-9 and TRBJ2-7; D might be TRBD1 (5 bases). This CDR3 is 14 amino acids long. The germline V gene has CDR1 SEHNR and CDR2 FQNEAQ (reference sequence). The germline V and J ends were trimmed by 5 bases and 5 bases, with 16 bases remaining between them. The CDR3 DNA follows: TGTGCCAGCAGCAACAGGTTATCTTTCGACGAGCAGTACTTC. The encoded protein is CASSNRLSFDEQYF.

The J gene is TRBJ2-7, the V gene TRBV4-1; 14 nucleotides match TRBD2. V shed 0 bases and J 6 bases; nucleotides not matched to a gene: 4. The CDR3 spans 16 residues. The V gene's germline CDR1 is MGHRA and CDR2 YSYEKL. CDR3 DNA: TGCGCCAGCAGCCAAGAATGGGGGACTAGCGGGGGCGAGCAGTACTTC. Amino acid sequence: CASSQEWGTSGGEQYF.

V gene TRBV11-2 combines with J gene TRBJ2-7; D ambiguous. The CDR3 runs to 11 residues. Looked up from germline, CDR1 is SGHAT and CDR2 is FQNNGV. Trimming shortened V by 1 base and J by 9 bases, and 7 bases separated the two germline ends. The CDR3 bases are TGTGCCAGCAGCTTAGGTATGATGCAGTACTTC. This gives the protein CASSLGMMQYF.

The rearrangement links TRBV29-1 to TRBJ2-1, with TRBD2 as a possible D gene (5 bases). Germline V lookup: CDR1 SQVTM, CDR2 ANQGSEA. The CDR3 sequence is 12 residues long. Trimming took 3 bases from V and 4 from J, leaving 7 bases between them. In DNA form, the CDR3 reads TGCAGCGTTGAGTCGGGGTACAATGAGCAGTTCTTC. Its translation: CSVESGYNEQFF.

CDR3 region: CASSPGTAEQYF. CDR3 DNA sequence: TGTGCCAGCAGCCCCGGAACAGCCGAGCAGTACTTC. The gene calls are TRBV7-2 and TRBJ2-7; D uncertain. Germline V gives CDR1 SGHTA, CDR2 FQGNSA. V was cut by 5 bases and J by 6 bases, with 11 bases left in between. CDR3 size: 12 residues. Complete variable domain (other parts from reference TRBV7-2 and TRBJ2-7): GAGVSQSPSNKVTEKGKDVELRCDPISGHTALYWYRQSLGQGLEFLIYFQGNSAPDKSGLPSDRFSAERTGGSVSTLTIQRTQQEDSAVYLCASSPGTAEQYFGPGTRLTVT.

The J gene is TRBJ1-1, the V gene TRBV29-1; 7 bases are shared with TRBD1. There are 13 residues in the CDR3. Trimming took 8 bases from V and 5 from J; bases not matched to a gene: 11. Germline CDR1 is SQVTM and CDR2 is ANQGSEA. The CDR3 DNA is TGCAGCCTCAAGGGGGCCTGGGGGACTGAAGCTTTCTTT. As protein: CSLKGAWGTEAFF.

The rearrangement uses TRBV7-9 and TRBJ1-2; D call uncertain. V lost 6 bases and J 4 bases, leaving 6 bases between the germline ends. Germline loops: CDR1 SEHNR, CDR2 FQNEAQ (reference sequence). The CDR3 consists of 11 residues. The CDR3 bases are TGTGCCAGCAGGGGCATCTATGGCTACACCTTC. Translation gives CASRGIYGYTF. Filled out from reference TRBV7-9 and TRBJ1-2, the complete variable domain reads DTGVSQNPRHKITKRGQNVTFRCDPISEHNRLYWYRQTLGQGPEFLTYFQNEAQLEKSRLLSDRFSAERPKGSFSTLEIQRTEQGDSAMYLCASRGIYGYTFGSGTRLTVV.

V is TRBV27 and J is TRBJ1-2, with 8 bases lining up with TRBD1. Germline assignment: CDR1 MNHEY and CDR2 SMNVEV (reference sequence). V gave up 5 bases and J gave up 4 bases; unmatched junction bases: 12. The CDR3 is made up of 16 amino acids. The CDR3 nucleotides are TGTGCCAGCAGTCCCTCCCGGACAGGGCCCACCTATGGCTACACCTTC. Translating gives CASSPSRTGPTYGYTF.

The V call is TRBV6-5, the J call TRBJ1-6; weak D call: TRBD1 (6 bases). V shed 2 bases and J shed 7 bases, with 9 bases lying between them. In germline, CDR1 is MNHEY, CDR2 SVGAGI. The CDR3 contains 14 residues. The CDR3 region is CASSYPGQNSPLHF. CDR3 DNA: TGTGCCAGCAGTTACCCCGGACAGAATTCACCCCTCCACTTT.

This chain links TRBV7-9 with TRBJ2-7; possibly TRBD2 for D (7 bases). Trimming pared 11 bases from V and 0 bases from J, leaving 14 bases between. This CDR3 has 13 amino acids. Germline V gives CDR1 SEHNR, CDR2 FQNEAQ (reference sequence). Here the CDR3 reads CAGGGSHSYEQYF. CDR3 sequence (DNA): TGTGCCGGGGGGGGCAGCCACTCCTACGAGCAGTACTTC.

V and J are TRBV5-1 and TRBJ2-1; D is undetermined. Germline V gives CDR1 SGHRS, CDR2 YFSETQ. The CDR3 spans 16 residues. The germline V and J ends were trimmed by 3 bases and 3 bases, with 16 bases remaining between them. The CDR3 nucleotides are TGCGCCAGCAGCTCGAAATCCCTCCAAGTCTACAATGAGCAGTTCTTC. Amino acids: CASSSKSLQVYNEQFF.

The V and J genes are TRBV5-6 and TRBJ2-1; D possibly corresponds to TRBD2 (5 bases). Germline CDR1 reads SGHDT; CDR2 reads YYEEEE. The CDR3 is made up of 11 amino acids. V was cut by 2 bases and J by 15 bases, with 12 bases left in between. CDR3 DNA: TGTGCCAGCAGCTTAGGAGAGGGTGCGTTCTTC. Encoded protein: CASSLGEGAFF.